The 13 T cell receptor beta chains below come from one sample, sequenced in a study of human T cells and chemical hapten exposure. Individual cDNA molecules each carried unique molecular identifiers attached by the library. In TCRdb, the reads were re-called with MiXCR into one record per CDR3 protein. The table lists about 120,000 distinct CDR3 sequences, over 6.5% of them singletons, with just over 1.4% in the top ten. Someone pulled total RNA out of unfractionated whole blood. The sequenced sample was whole blood. The source of these receptors is a human donor in good health. Some clones in this sample may be carry-over from other donors' samples.

The chain carries TRBV6-2 or TRBV6-3 and TRBJ2-3; D might be TRBD1 (6 bases). Between the trimmed V and J ends, which lost 2 bases and 1 base, there was a span of 16 bases. This CDR3 is built from 17 residues. The germline V gene encodes CDR1 MNHEY and CDR2 SVGEGT. CDR3 sequence (DNA): TGTGCCAGCAGTTACCGGGGCCAGGGGAGCCGCACAGATACGCAGTATTTT. It yields the protein CASSYRGQGSRTDTQYF.

V and J are TRBV27 and TRBJ2-7; 9 bases match TRBD2. The V gene end was trimmed by 3 bases and the J gene end by 3 bases; junction bases not matched to a gene: 9. Germline V gene lookup returns CDR1 MNHEY and CDR2 SMNVEV (reference sequence). This CDR3 contains 16 residues. The CDR3, as DNA: TGTGCCAGCAGTTTTAACCCCCTAGCGGGGAGCTACGAGCAGTACTTC. Residues: CASSFNPLAGSYEQYF.

This chain links TRBV29-1 with TRBJ2-7; the D gene could be TRBD1 or TRBD2 (6 bases each). The CDR3 length is 15 residues. Germline V gene data show CDR1 as SQVTM and CDR2 as ANQGSEA. The V end was cut by 0 bases, the J end by 2 bases, with 14 bases between. CDR3 loop: CSVEEWGARTYEQYF. The CDR3, as DNA: TGCAGCGTTGAAGAATGGGGGGCGCGTACCTACGAGCAGTACTTC.

This clonotype was counted between two and nine times. This chain joins TRBV13 and TRBJ2-1, with D possibly called TRBD1 or TRBD2 (6 bases each). The CDR3 has 13 residues. Germline V gene sequence: CDR1 PRHDT, CDR2 FYEKMQ (reference sequence). The V end was cut by 5 bases, the J end by 5 bases, with 10 bases between. CDR3 nucleotides: TGTGCCAGCAGCGGGGGGCGTAACAATGAGCAGTTCTTC. It specifies CASSGGRNNEQFF.

This chain links TRBV21-1 with TRBJ1-4; the D call TRBD1 from the table was never checked on the DNA. TRBV21-1 is listed as a pseudogene. This CDR3 is 16 amino acids long. CDR3 sequence (DNA): TGTGCCAGCAGCAAACTATGTGGGACAGGGAATGAAAAACTGTTTTTT. It encodes CASSKLCGTGNEKLFF.

J is TRBJ2-5 and V is TRBV10-3; D remains ambiguous. CDR3 length: 12 amino acids. CDR1 is ENHRY and CDR2 is SYGVKD in the germline V gene. V was trimmed by 4 bases and J by 5 bases, leaving 8 bases between them. CDR3 protein: CAISADVETQYF. As DNA, the CDR3 is TGTGCCATCAGTGCGGACGTGGAGACCCAGTACTTC.

This chain connects TRBV10-1 to TRBJ2-5; D might be TRBD1 (5 bases). Trimming removed 4 bases at V and 0 bases at J, with 9 bases between. The CDR3 spans 14 residues. Germline lookup yields CDR1 WNHNN and CDR2 SYGVQD (reference sequence). The CDR3: CASSGDRNQETQYF. For the CDR3, the DNA is TGCGCCAGCAGTGGTGACAGAAACCAAGAGACCCAGTACTTC.

V is TRBV25-1 and J is TRBJ2-7; no clear D. Looked up from germline, CDR1 is MGHDK and CDR2 is SYGVNS. CDR3 length: 14 residues. V was pared by 3 bases and J by 5 bases, with 14 bases between. For the CDR3, the DNA is TGTGCCAGCAGTGACCCCTTGGGCGACAACGAGCAGTACTTC. Amino acid sequence: CASSDPLGDNEQYF.

The table lists this clonotype with many counts. J is TRBJ1-5 and V is TRBV2; D uncertain. This CDR3 is 15 amino acids long. V gave up 4 bases and J gave up 2 bases, with 12 bases separating them. Per germline, CDR1 SNHLY and CDR2 FYNNEI. The CDR3 spells CASSVRRQGNQPQHF. The CDR3 DNA sequence: TGTGCCAGCAGTGTCCGGAGACAAGGCAATCAGCCCCAGCATTTT.

There are a few counts of this clonotype. The chain combines TRBV20-1 with TRBJ2-1; D is uncertain. Germline V gene lookup returns CDR1 DFQATT and CDR2 SNEGSKA (reference sequence). There are 10 residues in the CDR3. The CDR3 spells CSVDTNEQFF. The DNA for the CDR3 is TGCAGCGTTGATACCAATGAGCAGTTCTTC.

The gene calls are TRBV11-2 and TRBJ2-1, with no clear D. V was cut by 8 bases and J by 0 bases, with 14 bases left in between. This CDR3 contains 15 residues. From germline, CDR1 is SGHAT and CDR2 FQNNGV. The CDR3 here is CASEPPDRSYNEQFF. The CDR3 DNA is TGTGCCAGCGAACCCCCGGACCGCTCCTACAATGAGCAGTTCTTC.

The genes are TRBV24-1 and TRBJ2-3; D is unresolved. CDR3 length: 13 amino acids. V dropped 3 bases and J dropped 0 bases, with 3 bases sitting between them. The germline CDR1 and CDR2 sequences are KGHDR and SFDVKD. The CDR3 protein is CATSDISTDTQYF. CDR3 nucleotides: TGTGCCACCAGTGATATCAGCACAGATACGCAGTATTTT.

This clonotype occurred a few times. V is TRBV6-5 and J is TRBJ2-5, with 8 bases lining up with TRBD2. The CDR3 runs to 16 residues. The germline V gene encodes CDR1 MNHEY and CDR2 SVGAGI. The V and J ends lost 5 bases and 3 bases, in that order; junction bases with no gene match: 11. The DNA of the CDR3 is TGTGCCAGCAGTCCCTTATCCGGGGGGGCGAAAGAGACCCAGTACTTC. Protein product: CASSPLSGGAKETQYF.